The rows below give T cell receptor beta chains drawn from one sample of a study of T-cell memory formation after mild COVID-19. TCRdb ran MiXCR on the 5' RACE reads and lists one entry per CDR3 protein. The sample comprises about 400,000 distinct CDR3 sequences, 16% of which are singletons, and 20% to 25% rests with the top ten. Sequences were obtained from PBMCs or a T cell subset sorted from them (not recorded which). The receptors here all came from a man between 18 and 29 years old who had mild COVID-19 (a few samples of this study predate the infection). Cell type and time point are not known. Each CDR3 is given with its conserved first and last residue. Each record gives: clone size, D gene, J gene, V gene, CDR3 protein, CDR3 DNA. The D gene is left open where the match is weak. Clone size, where shown, is once, few, many, or a class for clones that have expanded.

NA | NA | TRBJ1-2 | TRBV7-2 | CASSLETPPGVYGYTF | TGTGCCAGCAGCTTAGAGACCCCGCCGGGAGTCTATGGCTACACCTTC
few | NA | TRBJ2-7 | TRBV11-1 | CASSLHRESYEQYF | TGTGCCAGCAGCCTACACCGGGAATCCTACGAGCAGTACTTC
NA | TRBD2 | TRBJ2-7 | TRBV20-1 | CSARRTSFHEQYF | TGCAGTGCTCGTAGGACTAGCTTCCACGAGCAGTACTTC
few | NA | TRBJ2-3 | TRBV7-3 | CASSTQKTAGTDTQYF | TGTGCCAGCAGCACACAAAAAACGGCGGGAACAGATACGCAGTATTTT
NA | NA | TRBJ2-1 | TRBV7-2 | CASSLPPHNEQFF | TGTGCCAGCAGCCTCCCCCCCCACAATGAGCAGTTCTTC
NA | NA | TRBJ2-5 | TRBV5-1 | CASSLGWPQETQYF | TGCGCCAGCAGCTTGGGATGGCCCCAAGAGACCCAGTACTTC
NA | NA | TRBJ2-5 | TRBV7-2 | CASSSRTAETQYF | TGTGCCAGCAGCTCTCGGACAGCCGAGACCCAGTACTTC
many | NA | TRBJ1-6 | TRBV4-3 | CASSQVAGSSYNSPLHF | TGCGCCAGCAGCCAAGTGGCGGGGAGCTCCTATAATTCACCCCTCCACTTT
few | NA | TRBJ2-7 | TRBV29-1 | CSVELGLYEQYF | TGCAGCGTTGAATTGGGGCTCTACGAGCAGTACTTC
many | NA | TRBJ1-3 | TRBV20-1 | CSTPEDTIYF | TGCAGTACCCCCGAAGACACCATATATTTT
NA | NA | TRBJ1-2 | TRBV7-2 | CASRSAGVGYGYTF | TGTGCCAGCAGATCAGCGGGGGTGGGCTATGGCTACACCTTC
few | NA | TRBJ2-3 | TRBV10-1 | CASSGQRGTDTQYF | TGCGCCAGCAGTGGACAGCGGGGCACAGATACGCAGTATTTT
NA | TRBD2 | TRBJ2-3 | TRBV12-3/TRBV12-4 | CASKTGGGRPDTQYF | TGTGCCAGCAAGACGGGCGGGGGGCGCCCAGATACGCAGTATTTT
many | NA | TRBJ2-3 | TRBV5-1 | CASSLGPGVLRGSTDTQYF | TGCGCCAGCAGCTTGGGACCTGGGGTTCTCAGGGGATCCACAGATACGCAGTATTTT
NA | NA | TRBJ2-5 | TRBV7-9 | CASSPMDYPQTQYF | TGTGCCAGCAGCCCGATGGACTATCCGCAGACCCAGTACTTC
NA | NA | TRBJ2-4 | TRBV4-1 | CASSQDRATEAKNIQYF | TGCGCCAGCAGCCAAGATAGGGCGACAGAAGCCAAAAACATTCAGTACTTC
few | NA | TRBJ2-5 | TRBV24-1 | CATSWGAQQETQYF | TGTGCCACCAGTTGGGGGGCCCAACAAGAGACCCAGTACTTC
NA | NA | TRBJ2-4 | TRBV6-6 | CASSLREGRQNIQYF | TGTGCCAGCAGCCTCCGCGAAGGGCGGCAAAACATTCAGTACTTC
few | TRBD1 | TRBJ1-1 | TRBV5-4 | CATSDWDRGNTEAFF | TGTGCCACCTCAGACTGGGACAGGGGGAACACTGAAGCTTTCTTT